The clone carrying this TCR beta chain occurred a few times. This record belongs to a study of blood T cell repertoires in COVID-19. The CDR3 has 14 amino acids. The V gene's germline CDR1 is GTSNPN and CDR2 SVGIG (reference sequence). Trimming removed 3 bases from V and 2 bases from J; junction bases left unmatched: 4. Measured with immunoSEQ multiplex PCR; TCRdb has only the in-frame clones, and not every one. Among 110,000 to 150,000 clones listed, roughly 75% were seen once. The V call is TRBV30, the J call TRBJ2-7; TRBD1 matches 10 bases. Material: PBMCs or T cells enriched from blood (not recorded which). This TCR was recovered from a woman aged 45-65 years who had recovered from COVID-19. The CDR3 here is CAWRDGQGAYEQYF. CDR3 nucleotides: TGTGCCTGGAGAGATGGACAGGGGGCCTACGAGCAGTACTTC.